Listed below are T cell receptor beta chains from one sample, sequenced in a study of CD8+ T cells in alopecia areata. Repertoires were generated with immunoSEQ multiplex PCR, while TCRdb's copy carries only in-frame clones and drops some. The table records about 150,000 clones, about three fifths of them present only once. The material sequenced was CD8+ T cells sorted from blood. Source of these receptors: a human donor in good health. The CDR3 runs from the conserved cysteine through the conserved F or W. The D gene is left open where the match is weak.

j_call d_call v_call cdr3_aa
TRBJ2-4 - TRBV19 CASTGTTDGVQYF
TRBJ2-1 TRBD2 TRBV25-1 CASSPAGVVSYNEQFF
TRBJ2-3 - TRBV7-3 CASSLDFTDTQYF
TRBJ1-5 - TRBV27 CASSLRSNQPQHF
TRBJ2-3 TRBD2 TRBV18 CASSPRRLAGRSISTDTQYF
TRBJ2-5 - TRBV11-2 CASSLDLGQPETQYF
TRBJ2-5 - TRBV18 CASSPAYQETQYF
TRBJ2-1 TRBD2 TRBV29-1 CSVVGGRAGVNEQFF
TRBJ2-5 TRBD2 TRBV10-2 CASSPGLAGVETQYF
TRBJ2-7 TRBD1 TRBV2 CASSAPTSGGEQYF
TRBJ2-3 - TRBV29-1 CSVVTRQGTDTQYF
TRBJ2-1 - TRBV7-9 CASSLGEQFF
TRBJ2-1 TRBD2 TRBV30 CACSGTGNEQFF
TRBJ2-7 - TRBV29-1 CSVVNQDSYEQYF
TRBJ1-1 - TRBV11-2 CASSQSPKAEAFF
TRBJ2-2 - TRBV9 CASSVGGSDGELFF
TRBJ2-2 - TRBV29-1 CSVEGTATGELFF
TRBJ1-1 - TRBV13 CASSAGPAGTEAFF
TRBJ2-1 - TRBV20-1 CSASRGYEQFF
TRBJ1-1 TRBD1 TRBV2 CASSGRRGQAFF
TRBJ2-5 - TRBV7-9 CASSSPLDETQYF
TRBJ2-7 TRBD1 TRBV6-6 CASSLTGAYEQYF
TRBJ2-1 - TRBV20-1 CSARKDSEQFF
TRBJ2-1 TRBD2 TRBV11-2 CASSAGLENEQFF
TRBJ2-7 - TRBV4-1 CASSQQQEGSYEQYF
TRBJ2-7 - TRBV7-8 CASSLDPSYEQYF
TRBJ1-1 - TRBV28 CASRLNTEAFF
TRBJ2-7 - TRBV5-6 CASSGRVGEQYF
TRBJ2-5 - TRBV28 CASSLFMGEETQYF
TRBJ2-1 - TRBV5-1 CASSLEGMGYNEQFF
TRBJ2-1 TRBD2 TRBV7-9 CASSPPSGRALYNEQFF
TRBJ2-5 TRBD1 TRBV7-3 CASSSPGQGGARETQYF
TRBJ2-7 TRBD2 TRBV6-5 CASSESGTSSYEQYF
TRBJ2-5 - TRBV14 CASSQEITGTNPSSQYF
TRBJ2-5 TRBD2 TRBV6-5 CASSYAPGLEETQYF
TRBJ2-7 - TRBV29-1 CSVDQGYEQYF
TRBJ2-1 - TRBV4-2 CASSPDSGGYNEQFF
TRBJ1-2 - TRBV29-1 CSASQGRFLDYTF
TRBJ2-2 TRBD2 TRBV29-1 CSVGGGSLTGELFF
TRBJ1-2 - TRBV25-1 CASKSKYFYGYTF
TRBJ2-5 - TRBV4-1 CASSRNQEGETQYF
TRBJ2-3 TRBD2 TRBV6-6 CASSYTGGYTDTQYF
TRBJ2-2 - TRBV9 CASSVGSTGELFF
TRBJ2-2 TRBD2 TRBV19 CASSPEGLAGGPGELFF
TRBJ2-2 - TRBV15 CATRGQGAGELFF
TRBJ2-7 - TRBV15 CATSSGLGLSEQYF
TRBJ1-2 - TRBV5-4 CASTEDSNYGYTF
TRBJ2-7 - TRBV7-2 CASSPGDLISYEQYF
TRBJ1-5 - TRBV9 CASSVGGAGQPQHF
TRBJ2-5 - TRBV13 CASSHREYFQETQYF
TRBJ2-1 - TRBV6-5 CASSYSFSYNEQFF
TRBJ2-7 TRBD2 TRBV7-9 CATGTSGKHLYEQYF
TRBJ2-6 - TRBV4-1 CASSQVVGKGANVLTF
TRBJ2-5 - TRBV9 CASSGGSQETQYF
TRBJ2-2 TRBD1 TRBV28 CASRTGTGVAGELFF
TRBJ1-1 - TRBV9 CASSGTENTEAFF
TRBJ1-2 - TRBV29-1 CSVADKTNNYGYTF
TRBJ2-7 TRBD1 TRBV2 CASSPGTAYEQYF
TRBJ1-2 - TRBV29-1 CSVPGERGYTF